This T cell receptor beta chain is from a study of cytomegalovirus exposure and HLA in healthy donors. Findings of the study overall: Available immune exposure information was restricted to CMV serostatus only. As confirmed in vitro, a few CMV-associated chains were specific for CMV antigens. In a later analysis, several top co-occurrence clusters appeared linked to parvovirus B19, influenza, CMV and Epstein-Barr virus.

Remarks on this clone: The target antigen is unknown.

PCR primers comprised 60 Vbeta and 13 Jbeta primers. Only in-frame clones appear in the TCRdb table, and some are missing; sequencing was by immunoSEQ multiplex PCR. Here the sample spans 120,000 or so clones, about three quarters being singletons. Though probably carrying unrecorded immune exposures, donors were nominally healthy at sampling. The specimen was PBMCs. This clonotype originated in a man aged 25-40 years in good health and CMV-seronegative.

The CDR3 here is CASSEDWNTEAFF. For the CDR3, the DNA is TGTGCCAGTAGTGAGGATTGGAACACTGAAGCTTTCTTT. The gene calls are TRBV19 and TRBJ1-1; D call uncertain. With 5 bases removed from V and 1 base from J, the gap between germline ends came to 8 bases. The CDR3 runs to 13 residues. Germline V gene lookup returns CDR1 LNHDA and CDR2 SQIVND (reference sequence).